This T cell receptor (beta chain) was observed in a study of T cells in Graves' hyperthyroidism and ophthalmopathy. Study-level findings and limits: In blood, most of the thyroid clonotypes expanded above 0.001 were also present.

Based on clinical symptoms, serum thyroxine and TRAb, thyroid ultrasound and orbital computed tomography, diagnoses were reached. This clonotype occurred a few times. The antigen remains undetermined. Regions amplified from RNA transcripts were the TCR beta CDR3 regions. HTBI primers were employed in a first-round RT-PCR of the TCR CDR3. TCRdb reprocessed the multiplex PCR reads via MiXCR and lists one record per CDR3 protein. The data contain about 250,000 distinct CDR3 sequences, over 20% of them singletons. The CDR3 has 14 residues. Looked up from germline, CDR1 is LGHDT and CDR2 is YNNKEL (reference sequence). V lost 5 bases and J lost 5, with 15 bases in between.

The receptor's source is a man aged 25-45 years with Graves' ophthalmopathy. This sequence joins TRBV3-1 and TRBJ2-5, with D tentatively TRBD1 or TRBD2 (5 bases each). The sequenced material came from blood. The CDR3 spells CASSAYGWGETQYF. The CDR3 DNA is TGTGCCAGCAGCGCATACGGTTGGGGGGAGACCCAGTACTTC.